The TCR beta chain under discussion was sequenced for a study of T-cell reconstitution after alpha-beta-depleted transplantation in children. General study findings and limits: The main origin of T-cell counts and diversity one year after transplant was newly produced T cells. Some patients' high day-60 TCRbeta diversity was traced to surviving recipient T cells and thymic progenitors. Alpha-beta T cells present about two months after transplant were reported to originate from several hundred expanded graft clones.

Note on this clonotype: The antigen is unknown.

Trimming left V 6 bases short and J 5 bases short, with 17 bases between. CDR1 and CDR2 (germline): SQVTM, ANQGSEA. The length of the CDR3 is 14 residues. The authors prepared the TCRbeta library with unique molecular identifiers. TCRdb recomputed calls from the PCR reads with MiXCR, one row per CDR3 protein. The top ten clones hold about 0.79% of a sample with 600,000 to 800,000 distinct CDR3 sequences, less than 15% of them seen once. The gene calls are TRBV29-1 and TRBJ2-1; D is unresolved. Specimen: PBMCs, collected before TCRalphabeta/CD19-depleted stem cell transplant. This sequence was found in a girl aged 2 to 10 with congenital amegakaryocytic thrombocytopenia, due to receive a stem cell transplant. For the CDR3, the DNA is TGCAGCGTAGTCCCCGACTCTAGTAACAATGAGCAGTTCTTC. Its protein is CSVVPDSSNNEQFF.